Listed below are T cell receptor beta chains from one sample, sequenced in a study of Ad26.COV2.S vaccination and SARS-CoV-2 variants. TCRdb keeps only in-frame clones here, not all; method: immunoSEQ multiplex PCR. The data show roughly 350,000 clones, over 75% seen once. This specimen was peripheral blood, taken in a trial of Ad26.COV2.S vaccine versus placebo. These receptors all come from a person aged 18-65 years who received the Ad26.COV2.S COVID-19 vaccine or a placebo. Both conserved end residues are part of each CDR3. The D gene is left open where the match is weak. Size tells how often a clone was seen (once, few, many) or the class of an expanded clone, and some rows leave it out.

size	length	V	J	D	DNA	CDR3
.	15	TRBV5-1	TRBJ2-2	TRBD1	TGCGCCAGCAGCTACCGACAGGGGGCTCCCGGGGAGCTGTTTTTT	CASSYRQGAPGELFF
.	12	TRBV19	TRBJ1-1	TRBD1	TGTGCCAGTAGAACAGGGGGCACTGAAGCTTTCTTT	CASRTGGTEAFF
.	11	TRBV30	TRBJ2-5	.	TGTGCCTGGGGACTTGGGGGGACCCAGTACTTC	CAWGLGGTQYF
.	16	TRBV3-1/TRBV3-2	TRBJ2-7	.	TGTGCCAGCAGCCAGGCTAAAAACGGGCAGCTCGCCAAGCAGTACTTC	CASSQAKNGQLAKQYF
.	17	TRBV28	TRBJ2-3	.	TGTGCCAGCAGTTTTCGGGGATTGGGTCGGGCCACAGATACGCAGTATTTT	CASSFRGLGRATDTQYF
.	16	TRBV5-6	TRBJ1-3	.	TGTGCCAGCAGCTCAACAGGGAGGTTTACCCGGGACACCATATATTTT	CASSSTGRFTRDTIYF
few	14	TRBV2	TRBJ2-2	TRBD1	TGTGCCAGCAAGAGGGACAGGAACACCGGGGAGCTGTTTTTT	CASKRDRNTGELFF
.	15	TRBV4-3	TRBJ1-4	.	TGCGCCAGCAGCCAAGGGACGGGGGCGGGTGAAAAACTGTTTTTT	CASSQGTGAGEKLFF
.	12	TRBV12-5	TRBJ1-5	.	TGTGCTAGTGGTTGGGTTAATCAGCCCCAGCATTTT	CASGWVNQPQHF
once	16	TRBV9	TRBJ2-5	TRBD2	TGTGCCAGCAGCGTAGAAGAGCGGGGGGACCAAGAGACCCAGTACTTC	CASSVEERGDQETQYF
.	16	TRBV5-1	TRBJ2-5	TRBD2	TGCGCCAGCAGCCAACTAGCGGGGGCCACCCAAGAGACCCAGTACTTC	CASSQLAGATQETQYF
once	14	TRBV30	TRBJ2-1	TRBD1	TGTGCCTGGAGTGGACAGGGGGCCTACAATGAGCAGTTCTTC	CAWSGQGAYNEQFF
.	13	TRBV12-3/TRBV12-4	TRBJ2-1	.	TGTGCCAGCAGCCCTGGACAGTACAATGAGCAGTTCTTC	CASSPGQYNEQFF
.	19	TRBV7-9	TRBJ2-3	TRBD2	TGTGCCAGCAGCAAAGGTGGAGCTAGCGGGGTTCGCGGCACAGATACGCAGTATTTT	CASSKGGASGVRGTDTQYF
once	14	TRBV4-2	TRBJ1-4	TRBD1	TGTGCCAGCAGCGGGGACAGGACGCAAAGTGAACTGTTTTTT	CASSGDRTQSELFF
.	14	TRBV5-1	TRBJ2-3	.	TGCGCCAGCAGCTTGTGGACAAACACAGATACGCAGTATTTT	CASSLWTNTDTQYF
.	15	TRBV13	TRBJ1-1	.	TGTGCCAGCAGCTATAGAAAGGGATTGAACACTGAAGCTTTCTTT	CASSYRKGLNTEAFF
.	17	TRBV9	TRBJ1-1	TRBD1	TGTGCCAGCAGCGGTCGGGACAGGGGACCGCCGAACACTGAAGCTTTCTTT	CASSGRDRGPPNTEAFF
.	15	TRBV7-9	TRBJ1-1	.	TGTGCCAGCAGCTTAGTGCACAGGGCCAACACTGAAGCTTTCTTT	CASSLVHRANTEAFF
.	13	TRBV12-5	TRBJ2-1	.	TGTGCTAGCAATGTCCGAGTGGGCAATGAGCAGTTCTTC	CASNVRVGNEQFF
.	17	TRBV7-3	TRBJ2-3	TRBD2	TGTGCCAGCAGCTTACGAAATAGCGGGGGGATAGCAGATACGCAGTATTTT	CASSLRNSGGIADTQYF
.	15	TRBV5-1	TRBJ1-1	.	TGCGCCAGCAGCCCCGGGGTGGTTGTGAACACTGAAGCTTTCTTT	CASSPGVVVNTEAFF
.	13	TRBV19	TRBJ1-1	.	TGTGCCAGTAATTTCGGACTTCTCGCTGAAGCTTTCTTT	CASNFGLLAEAFF
.	14	TRBV7-2	TRBJ2-7	TRBD2	TGTGCCAGCAGCGCTGTTAGCGGGGCTTACGAGCAGTACTTC	CASSAVSGAYEQYF
.	13	TRBV30	TRBJ1-1	.	TGTGCCTGGACACCGAGGGTGAACACTGAAGCTTTCTTT	CAWTPRVNTEAFF
.	11	TRBV7-9	TRBJ2-5	.	TGTGCCAGCAGCTCCTTAGAGACCCAGTACTTC	CASSSLETQYF
.	12	TRBV12-3/TRBV12-4	TRBJ2-7	.	TGTGCCAGCAGGCAGGGCGCATACGAGCAGTACTTC	CASRQGAYEQYF
few	13	TRBV19	TRBJ1-2	TRBD1	TGTGCCAGTAGTCTACAGGGGGCCTATGGCTACACCTTC	CASSLQGAYGYTF
.	14	TRBV7-3	TRBJ2-7	TRBD2	TGTGCCAGCAGCCCTCTAGCGGGGTCCCCCGAGCAGTACTTC	CASSPLAGSPEQYF
.	14	TRBV27	TRBJ2-5	.	TGTGCCAGCAGTTTGGCGGACCGGCGAGAGACCCAGTACTTC	CASSLADRRETQYF
.	14	TRBV4-3	TRBJ2-4	.	TGCGCCAGCAGCCAACACACGGCCAAAAACATTCAGTACTTC	CASSQHTAKNIQYF
.	15	TRBV9	TRBJ2-7	TRBD1	TGTGCCAGCAGCGCCACGACAGGGGGGCCCTACGAGCAGTACTTC	CASSATTGGPYEQYF
.	16	TRBV6-1	TRBJ1-2	.	TGTGCCAGCAGTGAGAACGGACGGGAATTTTACTATGGCTACACCTTC	CASSENGREFYYGYTF
.	17	TRBV4-1	TRBJ2-7	.	TGCGCCAGCAGCCAAGATTCAGGACAAGGCAAGTCCTACGAGCAGTACTTC	CASSQDSGQGKSYEQYF
.	14	TRBV6-5	TRBJ2-7	.	TGTGCCAGCAGTATCTTAGACAAGTCCTACGAGCAGTACTTC	CASSILDKSYEQYF
.	19	TRBV1	TRBJ2-1	.	TGCACCAGCAGCCAAGTTAGAAGAGCGGGGGGGCTACCCTACCATGAGCAGTTCTTC	CTSSQVRRAGGLPYHEQFF
.	15	TRBV4-2	TRBJ2-1	.	TGTGCCAGCAGCCAAGAATCGAGGGCCTACAATGAGCAGTTCTTC	CASSQESRAYNEQFF
.	16	TRBV5-4	TRBJ2-5	TRBD1	TGTGCCAGCAGCTTGAGACGGACAGGGGGCGAGGAGACCCAGTACTTC	CASSLRRTGGEETQYF
few	13	TRBV13	TRBJ2-5	.	TGTGCCAGCAGCTTAGGGGGGAAAGAGACCCAGTACTTC	CASSLGGKETQYF
once	15	TRBV3-1/TRBV3-2	TRBJ2-7	TRBD2	TGTGCCAGCAGCCCCGGGACTAGCGGAAAGTACGAGCAGTACTTC	CASSPGTSGKYEQYF
.	17	TRBV4-1	TRBJ2-4	TRBD2	TGCGCCAGCAGCACGGCCGGGACTAGCGTCGCCAAAAACATTCAGTACTTC	CASSTAGTSVAKNIQYF
.	14	TRBV7-2	TRBJ2-7	.	TGTGCCAGCAGCTTAGCACGGACGGCCTACGAGCAGTACTTC	CASSLARTAYEQYF
.	16	TRBV6-6	TRBJ1-1	.	TGTGCCAGCAGGCTAGGGGCGGGGGTGATGAACACTGAAGCTTTCTTT	CASRLGAGVMNTEAFF
.	15	TRBV2	TRBJ1-5	.	TGTGCCAGCACCAAGGAGAGGGGCCCATATCAGCCCCAGCATTTT	CASTKERGPYQPQHF